The 3 T cell receptor beta chains in this list originate from one sample, sequenced in a study of OX40 agonist ivuxolimab in advanced cancers. Method: immunoSEQ multiplex PCR; TCRdb's copy keeps in-frame clones and lacks some. The sample holds 65,000 to 85,000 clones, approximately 89% seen once. The starting material was CD4+ or CD8+ T cells sorted from blood, obtained in a trial of the OX40 agonist ivuxolimab. The receptors were gathered from an adult with an advanced solid tumor such as melanoma, head and neck, liver or kidney cancer.

CDR3 residues: CASALPGQGGPEQYF. In nucleotides, the CDR3 is TGTGCCAGCGCATTGCCGGGACAGGGGGGACCCGAGCAGTACTTC. The chain has TRBV28 and TRBJ2-7; 11 bases match TRBD1. With V trimmed by 8 bases and J by 6 bases, 12 bases remained unmatched. The germline V gene encodes CDR1 MDHEN and CDR2 SYDVKM. The CDR3 covers 15 residues.

The gene calls are TRBV21-1 and TRBJ1-5. TRBV21-1 is flagged as a pseudogene. CDR3 length equals 15 residues. As DNA, the CDR3 is TGTGCCAGCAGCTCCCAAGGGAGGGAAGATCAGCCCCAGCATTTT. Translating gives CASSSQGREDQPQHF.

The chain is built from TRBV20-1 and TRBJ1-2; D is unresolved. Trimming pared 0 bases from V and 13 bases from J, leaving 12 bases between. The CDR3 is 11 amino acids. Germline CDR1 DFQATT, CDR2 SNEGSKA (reference sequence). This CDR3 reads CSAREQQRLTF. CDR3 nucleotide sequence: TGCAGTGCTAGAGAACAACAGCGTCTCACCTTC.